The 22 T cell receptor beta chains reported below all come from one sample, sequenced in a study of cytomegalovirus exposure and HLA in healthy donors. PCR primers comprised 60 Vbeta and 13 Jbeta primers. Profiling relied on immunoSEQ multiplex PCR, and the TCRdb table lists in-frame clones only, not all of them. There are 100,000 to 120,000 clones in the sample; approximately 80% occur only once, and 5.6% lies in the top ten. Sequencing input: PBMCs. The receptors here all came from a male donor in good health and CMV-seronegative.

This chain uses TRBV10-2 with TRBJ2-2; possible D gene TRBD2, 5 bases. The CDR3 has 12 residues. The germline gives CDR1 WSHSY, CDR2 SAAADI. Trimming shortened V by 2 bases and J by 7 bases, and 5 bases separated the two germline ends. In DNA, the CDR3 is TGCGCCAGCAGTGAGGCGGGCGGGGAGCTGTTTTTT. Translated: CASSEAGGELFF.

In DNA form, the CDR3 reads TGTGCCAGCAGCCCGACCGGGACTAGCGCGCACAATGAGCAGTTCTTC. Translation: CASSPTGTSAHNEQFF. V usage is TRBV7-3 and J usage is TRBJ2-1; 10 bases align to TRBD2. V lost 5 bases, J lost 5 bases, and 9 bases stayed unmatched. This CDR3 has 16 residues. Looked up from germline, CDR1 is SGHTA and CDR2 is FQGTGA.

V and J are TRBV7-2 and TRBJ2-1, with 8 bases aligning to TRBD2. The germline V gene encodes CDR1 SGHTA and CDR2 FQGNSA. This CDR3 region has 16 residues. V gave up 0 bases and J gave up 5 bases; unmatched junction bases: 6. The CDR3 reads CASSLALTSGNNEQFF. CDR3 in DNA: TGTGCCAGCAGCTTAGCGCTTACTAGCGGTAACAATGAGCAGTTCTTC. Looking up the rest from reference TRBV7-2 and TRBJ2-1 gives the full variable domain: GAGVSQSPSNKVTEKGKDVELRCDPISGHTALYWYRQSLGQGLEFLIYFQGNSAPDKSGLPSDRFSAERTGGSVSTLTIQRTQQEDSAVYLCASSLALTSGNNEQFFGPGTRLTVL.

CDR3 protein: CASSDPVRLLAGVTDTQYF. The CDR3, as DNA: TGTGCCAGCAGTGACCCAGTAAGATTACTAGCGGGCGTCACAGATACGCAGTATTTT. The rearrangement joins TRBV2 to TRBJ2-3; 9 bases match TRBD2. From germline, CDR1 is SNHLY and CDR2 FYNNEI. The J segment lost 2 bases and the V segment lost 3 bases, leaving 15 bases of the junction unmatched. The CDR3 consists of 19 residues.

This clone has just one count. The DNA of the CDR3 is TGTGCCAGCAGTTATCCCAGGGAGACCCAGTACTTC. Translating gives CASSYPRETQYF. V gene TRBV6-6 combines with J gene TRBJ2-5; no clear D gene. The V gene lost 3 bases and the J gene lost 5 bases, with 7 bases spanning the gap. The CDR3 sequence is 12 residues long. The germline V gene has CDR1 MNHNY and CDR2 SVGAGI (reference sequence).

This clone was recorded a few times. The V call is TRBV15, the J call TRBJ2-2; 8 bases fit TRBD1. This CDR3 has 15 residues. V gave up 2 bases and J gave up 7 bases; unmatched junction bases: 6. CDR1 is LNHNV and CDR2 is YYDKDF in the germline V gene (reference sequence). CDR3 in DNA: TGTGCCACCAGCAGACAGGGGGCAGTAGTCGGGGAGCTGTTTTTT. Protein sequence: CATSRQGAVVGELFF.

V usage is TRBV5-1 and J usage is TRBJ2-1, with 7 nucleotides matching TRBD2. V shed 4 bases and J 7 bases; nucleotides not matched to a gene: 11. This CDR3 is 15 amino acids long. Looked up from germline, CDR1 is SGHRS and CDR2 is YFSETQ. DNA for the CDR3: TGCGCCAGCAGCCCCGCTAGCGGCAGAGAGAATGAGCAGTTCTTC. It codes for CASSPASGRENEQFF.

A note on this clone: This specimen includes other DNA sequences encoding the same CDR3. This rearrangement joins TRBV30 to TRBJ1-3; D is perhaps TRBD1 (5 bases). This CDR3 has 15 residues. Germline lookup yields CDR1 GTSNPN and CDR2 SVGIG (reference sequence). Trimming stripped 2 bases from V and 2 bases from J, with 13 bases between. CDR3 sequence: CAWSHTGRAGNTIYF. The CDR3 DNA reads as TGTGCCTGGAGTCACACAGGACGAGCTGGAAACACCATATATTTT. The complete variable domain, with remaining parts taken from reference TRBV30 and TRBJ1-3, reads SQTIHQWPATLVQPVGSPLSLECTVEGTSNPNLYWYRQAAGRGLQLLFYSVGIGQISSEVPQNLSASRPQDRQFILSSKKLLLSDSGFYLCAWSHTGRAGNTIYFGEGSWLTVV.

For the CDR3, the DNA is TGTGCCAGCAGTTCCGGACTGATCAATCAGCCCCAGCATTTT. The encoded protein is CASSSGLINQPQHF. The chain recombines TRBV6-6 with TRBJ1-5; D is ambiguous. Germline lookup yields CDR1 MNHNY and CDR2 SVGAGI (reference sequence). The germline V and J ends were trimmed by 4 bases and 3 bases, with 10 bases remaining between them. The CDR3 length is 14 residues.

The gene calls are TRBV6-1 and TRBJ2-5, with a possible D match to TRBD2 (6 bases). V lost 6 bases, J lost 3 bases, and 14 bases lay in between. The CDR3 totals 14 residues. Looked up from germline, CDR1 is MNHNS and CDR2 is SASEGT. The chain's CDR3 is CASRIKGLKETQYF. The CDR3 coding sequence is TGTGCCAGCAGGATAAAAGGACTAAAAGAGACCCAGTACTTC.

This clone was recorded many times. The chain links TRBV5-4 to TRBJ1-5; the D gene is possibly TRBD1 (6 bases). The germline CDR1 and CDR2 sequences are SGHNT and YYREEE (reference sequence). The CDR3 spans 14 residues. Trimming took 4 bases from V and 3 from J, leaving 11 bases between them. The CDR3 coding sequence is TGTGCCAGCAGCCTACAGGGCGACAATCAGCCCCAGCATTTT. Protein sequence: CASSLQGDNQPQHF. The full variable domain, completed using reference TRBV5-4 and TRBJ1-5, is ETGVTQSPTHLIKTRGQQVTLRCSSQSGHNTVSWYQQALGQGPQFIFQYYREEENGRGNFPPRFSGLQFPNYSSELNVNALELDDSALYLCASSLQGDNQPQHFGDGTRLSIL.

The V call is TRBV7-9, the J call TRBJ2-3; maybe TRBD2 (6 bases). V shed 5 bases and J shed 6 bases, with 15 bases lying between them. The CDR3 extends over 14 amino acids. Germline CDR1 and CDR2: SEHNR and FQNEAQ (reference sequence). The CDR3 spells CASSLPRGADTQYF. The CDR3 DNA follows: TGTGCCAGCAGCCTCCCCCGCGGGGCCGATACGCAGTATTTT.

This clone has just a few counts. CDR3 in amino acids: CASSLATGRAETQYF. Here the CDR3 DNA reads TGTGCCAGCAGCTTAGCAACAGGGCGAGCAGAGACCCAGTACTTC. The V call is TRBV7-6, the J call TRBJ2-5, with D maybe TRBD1 (6 bases). Between the trimmed V and J ends, which lost 0 bases and 4 bases, there was a span of 12 bases. The CDR3 is made up of 15 amino acids. CDR1 is SGHVS and CDR2 is FNYEAQ in the germline V gene.

The rearrangement links TRBV30 to TRBJ2-3; weak D call: TRBD2 (6 bases). The CDR3 sequence is 15 residues long. The V end was cut by 8 bases, the J end by 0 bases, with 18 bases between. Per germline, CDR1 GTSNPN and CDR2 SVGIG (reference sequence). CDR3 loop: CARRLSGASTDTQYF. CDR3 nucleotides: TGTGCCCGTCGCCTTAGCGGCGCTAGCACAGATACGCAGTATTTT. Complete variable domain (other parts from reference TRBV30 and TRBJ2-3): SQTIHQWPATLVQPVGSPLSLECTVEGTSNPNLYWYRQAAGRGLQLLFYSVGIGQISSEVPQNLSASRPQDRQFILSSKKLLLSDSGFYLCARRLSGASTDTQYFGPGTRLTVL.

The DNA for the CDR3 is TGTGCCAGCAGCCGCGACCCAGGGTATGGCTACACCTTC. It translates to CASSRDPGYGYTF. The V gene is TRBV7-9, the J gene TRBJ1-2, with D perhaps matching TRBD1 (5 bases). The CDR3 length is 13 residues. Deletions cut 5 bases from V and 5 bases from J, with 12 bases between. Germline-derived CDR1 and CDR2 are SEHNR and FQNEAQ (reference sequence).

The count of this clone is one. This chain joins TRBV2 and TRBJ2-7, with 10 nucleotides matching TRBD2. Unmatched junction bases numbered 5, after V lost 4 bases and J lost 2 bases. This CDR3 comprises 15 residues. Germline values: CDR1 SNHLY, CDR2 FYNNEI. CDR3 nucleotides: TGTGCCAGCAGTGCCGGGACTAGCGAGACCTACGAGCAGTACTTC. Protein: CASSAGTSETYEQYF.

The rearrangement links TRBV27 to TRBJ2-7; 7 bases fit TRBD2. The junction had 7 bases not matched to a gene; V was cut back by 8 bases and J by 6 bases. The CDR3 extends over 12 amino acids. CDR1 is MNHEY and CDR2 is SMNVEV in the germline V gene (reference sequence). CDR3 sequence: CASGWTRREQYF. The CDR3 bases are TGTGCCAGCGGCTGGACTAGACGCGAGCAGTACTTC.

The genes are TRBV21-1 and TRBJ2-7; the table gives TRBD2 as D, unverified against the DNA. TRBV21-1 is tagged as a pseudogene. The CDR3 covers 15 residues. CDR3 residues: CASSNGLAGEYEQYF. CDR3 coding DNA: TGTGCCAGCAGCAACGGACTAGCGGGAGAGTACGAGCAGTACTTC.

The chain links TRBV12-5 to TRBJ1-2; D is unclear. Germline V gene sequence: CDR1 LGHNT, CDR2 FRNRAP. The CDR3 extends over 13 amino acids. V lost 1 base and J 8 bases, leaving 11 bases between the germline ends. The CDR3 loop is CASGLALSRGYTF. CDR3 bases: TGTGCTAGTGGTTTGGCACTGTCGCGAGGCTACACCTTC.

The chain uses TRBV27 and TRBJ2-3; 7 bases are a match to TRBD1. The CDR3 runs 14 residues. Germline values: CDR1 MNHEY, CDR2 SMNVEV (reference sequence). V dropped 6 bases and J dropped 3; count of bases not matched to a gene: 6. In nucleotides, the CDR3 is TGTGCCAGCAGCTCCGACAGGGCAACAGATACGCAGTATTTT. Its protein is CASSSDRATDTQYF.

This clone has only one observation. The chain uses TRBV19 and TRBJ1-1, with D maybe TRBD1 (6 bases). The CDR3 is 13 amino acids. Germline CDR1 and CDR2: LNHDA and SQIVND (reference sequence). V lost 3 bases and J lost 8, with 13 bases in between. This CDR3 is CASSIAGGGEAFF. DNA for the CDR3: TGTGCCAGTAGTATCGCCGGGGGGGGCGAAGCTTTCTTT.

The V and J genes are TRBV5-1 and TRBJ1-2, with D perhaps TRBD1 (6 bases). The V gene lost 4 bases and the J gene lost 8 bases, with 15 bases spanning the gap. In germline, CDR1 is SGHRS, CDR2 YFSETQ. This CDR3 region has 13 residues. CDR3 DNA sequence: TGCGCCAGCAGCCCGGACAGCCTGGGGGGCTACACCTTC. As protein: CASSPDSLGGYTF. Full variable domain (outside the CDR3, taken from reference TRBV5-1 and TRBJ1-2): KAGVTQTPRYLIKTRGQQVTLSCSPISGHRSVSWYQQTPGQGLQFLFEYFSETQRNKGNFPGRFSGRQFSNSRSEMNVSTLELGDSALYLCASSPDSLGGYTFGSGTRLTVV.